Presented here are 22 T cell receptor beta chains from one specimen sequenced in a study of cytomegalovirus exposure and HLA in healthy donors. Method: immunoSEQ multiplex PCR; TCRdb's copy keeps in-frame clones and lacks some. This table holds 150,000 to 200,000 clones, around 88% found once. The sequenced sample was PBMCs. The receptors derive from a woman in her late teens or twenties in good health and CMV-seronegative.

The rearrangement joins TRBV5-1 to TRBJ2-2; possible D gene TRBD1, 5 bases. CDR1 is SGHRS and CDR2 is YFSETQ in the germline V gene. The V and J ends lost 2 bases and 1 base respectively, with 9 bases between them. The CDR3 consists of 15 residues. CDR3 residues: CASSFGQGNTGELFF. The CDR3 DNA follows: TGCGCCAGCAGCTTTGGCCAGGGGAACACCGGGGAGCTGTTTTTT. The complete variable domain, with remaining parts taken from reference TRBV5-1 and TRBJ2-2, reads KAGVTQTPRYLIKTRGQQVTLSCSPISGHRSVSWYQQTPGQGLQFLFEYFSETQRNKGNFPGRFSGRQFSNSRSEMNVSTLELGDSALYLCASSFGQGNTGELFFGEGSRLTVL.

This clone was seen only once. Other DNA sequences in the same sample also yield this CDR3. V gene TRBV5-1 combines with J gene TRBJ2-2; D is uncertain. The V end lost 0 bases, the J end lost 2 bases, and 5 bases lay between the germline ends. CDR1 SGHRS and CDR2 YFSETQ come from the germline V gene. The length of the CDR3 is 14 residues. This CDR3 reads CASSLDGNTGELFF. CDR3 DNA: TGCGCCAGCAGCTTGGACGGTAACACCGGGGAGCTGTTTTTT.

This clone was counted once. The DNA of the CDR3 is TGTGCCAGCAGTTTGGCCAGGGGGTCCTACGAGCAGTACTTC. This sequence encodes CASSLARGSYEQYF. V and J are TRBV27 and TRBJ2-7, with 7 bases matching TRBD1. V dropped 3 bases and J dropped 1; count of bases not matched to a gene: 3. CDR1 is MNHEY and CDR2 is SMNVEV in the germline V gene (reference sequence). The CDR3 runs to 14 residues.

The chain is built from TRBV13 and TRBJ1-2, with D unresolved. The germline V gene has CDR1 PRHDT and CDR2 FYEKMQ (reference sequence). CDR3 length: 12 amino acids. The germline V and J ends were trimmed by 0 bases and 7 bases, with 6 bases remaining between them. This CDR3 reads CASSLGDFGYTF. For the CDR3, the DNA is TGTGCCAGCAGCTTAGGCGACTTTGGCTACACCTTC.

The gene calls are TRBV7-2 and TRBJ1-2, with D possibly being TRBD1 (6 bases). In germline, CDR1 is SGHTA, CDR2 FQGNSA. Between the trimmed V and J ends, which lost 5 bases and 5 bases, there was a span of 15 bases. The CDR3 is made up of 14 amino acids. In nucleotides, the CDR3 is TGTGCCAGCAGCCCCTCCGCCAGGGGATATGGCTACACCTTC. Encoded protein: CASSPSARGYGYTF.

The V call is TRBV4-1, the J call TRBJ1-1, with 7 nucleotides matching TRBD1. Germline trimming cut 2 bases from V and 8 bases from J; bases unmatched to any gene: 11. Germline V gene lookup returns CDR1 MGHRA and CDR2 YSYEKL. The CDR3 loop spans 15 amino acids. The CDR3 DNA follows: TGCGCCAGCAGCCAACCGGTGGACAGGAGACAAGAAGCTTTCTTT. Residues: CASSQPVDRRQEAFF.

The V and J genes are TRBV5-1 and TRBJ2-1, with TRBD2 matching over 7 bases. The CDR3 covers 15 residues. Germline V gene lookup returns CDR1 SGHRS and CDR2 YFSETQ. With V trimmed by 4 bases and J by 4 bases, 8 bases remained unmatched. Here the CDR3 reads CASSLTGGSYNEQFF. Here the CDR3 DNA reads TGCGCCAGCAGCCTAACGGGGGGATCTTACAATGAGCAGTTCTTC.

The chain uses TRBV28 and TRBJ2-7; 11 bases agree with TRBD1. Germline values: CDR1 MDHEN, CDR2 SYDVKM. V trimming: 1 base; J trimming: 8 bases; junction bases outside the gene matches: 7. The CDR3 has 15 amino acids. The CDR3 sequence: CASSLLRTGGGKQYF. The CDR3 DNA is TGTGCCAGCAGTTTATTAAGGACAGGGGGCGGAAAGCAGTACTTC.

V and J are TRBV2 and TRBJ2-1, with 8 bases matching TRBD2. In germline, CDR1 is SNHLY, CDR2 FYNNEI. V lost 0 bases, J lost 2 bases, and 9 bases stayed unmatched. This CDR3 has 18 residues. CDR3 in amino acids: CASSEAGTRGKAYNEQFF. The CDR3 nucleotides read TGTGCCAGCAGTGAAGCCGGGACTAGAGGTAAGGCCTACAATGAGCAGTTCTTC. Supplemented by reference TRBV2 and TRBJ2-1, the full variable domain reads EPEVTQTPSHQVTQMGQEVILRCVPISNHLYFYWYRQILGQKVEFLVSFYNNEISEKSEIFDDQFSVERPDGSNFTLKIRSTKLEDSAMYFCASSEAGTRGKAYNEQFFGPGTRLTVL.

The chain is built from TRBV7-9 and TRBJ2-1; 13 bases line up with TRBD2. The length of the CDR3 is 17 residues. Trimming took 5 bases from V and 4 from J; bases not matched to a gene: 8. Germline-derived CDR1 and CDR2 are SEHNR and FQNEAQ (reference sequence). The DNA for the CDR3 is TGTGCCAGCAGCGCTGGGACTAGCGGGGAATTGTACAATGAGCAGTTCTTC. Protein product: CASSAGTSGELYNEQFF.

This sequence joins TRBV6-1 and TRBJ2-7; 13 nucleotides agree with TRBD2. Per germline, CDR1 MNHNS and CDR2 SASEGT. J gave up 2 bases and V 6 bases, and 4 bases lay outside the gene matches. The CDR3 has 15 amino acids. CDR3 DNA: TGTGCCAGCAGGGAACTAGCGGGAGGGCCCTACGAGCAGTACTTC. Encoded protein: CASRELAGGPYEQYF.

This chain uses TRBV27 with TRBJ2-3, with 7 bases fitting TRBD2. Trimming took 11 bases from V and 0 from J; bases not matched to a gene: 5. Germline values: CDR1 MNHEY, CDR2 SMNVEV (reference sequence). This CDR3 is built from 13 residues. CDR3 DNA sequence: TGTGCCTGTAGCGGGCTGAGCACAGATACGCAGTATTTT. It encodes CACSGLSTDTQYF.

This clone has more than one count but fewer than ten. The chain is built from TRBV27 and TRBJ2-3, with a possible D match to TRBD1 (6 bases). Germline V gives CDR1 MNHEY, CDR2 SMNVEV (reference sequence). V was cut by 4 bases and J by 4 bases, with 18 bases left in between. The CDR3 runs to 16 residues. The CDR3 nucleotides read TGTGCCAGCAGTTCACGCTCACAGGGCCAGGCAGATACGCAGTATTTT. This codes for CASSSRSQGQADTQYF.

The chain carries TRBV2 and TRBJ2-5, with 7 bases identical to TRBD1. After removal of 11 bases from V and 1 base from J, the junction contained 7 bases not matched to a gene. The length of the CDR3 is 13 residues. Germline-derived CDR1 and CDR2 are SNHLY and FYNNEI. This CDR3 reads CADGYRGQETQYF. The CDR3 DNA follows: TGTGCCGACGGGTACAGGGGCCAAGAGACCCAGTACTTC.

The chain uses TRBV30 and TRBJ1-5; 9 bases align to TRBD1. This CDR3 spans 15 amino acids. Germline assignment: CDR1 GTSNPN and CDR2 SVGIG (reference sequence). The junction had 6 bases not matched to a gene; V was cut back by 1 base and J by 5 bases. The CDR3 protein is CAWSDRDREDQPQHF. DNA for the CDR3: TGTGCCTGGAGTGACCGGGACAGGGAGGATCAGCCCCAGCATTTT. Looking up the rest from reference TRBV30 and TRBJ1-5 gives the full variable domain: SQTIHQWPATLVQPVGSPLSLECTVEGTSNPNLYWYRQAAGRGLQLLFYSVGIGQISSEVPQNLSASRPQDRQFILSSKKLLLSDSGFYLCAWSDRDREDQPQHFGDGTRLSIL.

The chain links TRBV5-1 to TRBJ2-2; the D gene is possibly TRBD2 (5 bases). The CDR3 extends over 15 amino acids. Trimming removed 0 bases from V and 2 bases from J, with 8 bases in between. From germline, CDR1 is SGHRS and CDR2 YFSETQ. For the CDR3, the DNA is TGCGCCAGCAGCTTGGTTCTAGCCAACACCGGGGAGCTGTTTTTT. Its protein product is CASSLVLANTGELFF.

J is TRBJ2-5 and V is TRBV27; D is perhaps TRBD1 (6 bases). Trimming cost V 5 bases and J 5 bases, with 15 bases left between them. Per germline, CDR1 MNHEY and CDR2 SMNVEV (reference sequence). This CDR3 region has 14 residues. CDR3 sequence (DNA): TGTGCCAGCAGTCTCTTCAGCAGGGGTGAGACCCAGTACTTC. Translating it yields CASSLFSRGETQYF.

The chain is built from TRBV6-5 and TRBJ1-5; D is undetermined. V lost 6 bases, J lost 1 base, and 7 bases lay in between. Germline V gene data show CDR1 as MNHEY and CDR2 as SVGAGI. The CDR3 is made up of 13 amino acids. The CDR3 DNA follows: TGTGCCAGCAGCCCACGGAGCAATCAGCCCCAGCATTTT. It codes for CASSPRSNQPQHF.

This sequence joins TRBV6-1 and TRBJ2-5, with 12 nucleotides matching TRBD2. J was trimmed by 5 bases and V by 2 bases; bases with no gene match: 12. The CDR3 consists of 18 residues. Germline-derived CDR1 and CDR2 are MNHNS and SASEGT. Here the CDR3 DNA reads TGTGCCAGCAGTGAACAAAGGCTAGCGGGGGGGCCTAGGGAGACCCAGTACTTC. Protein: CASSEQRLAGGPRETQYF.

This clone came up once. Relative to the germline gene, one junction end is altered; a read error may explain this. The rearrangement uses TRBV28 and TRBJ2-7; 10 bases are a match to TRBD2. The CDR3 spans 14 residues. Germline lookup yields CDR1 MDHEN and CDR2 SYDVKM. The CDR3 DNA sequence: TGTGCCAGCAACCAAAGGGGACTAGCGCGAGGAAACTCTTTC. It yields the protein CASNQRGLARGNSF.

This chain joins TRBV30 and TRBJ1-1, with D possibly TRBD1 on 5 matching bases. The CDR3 runs to 14 residues. From germline, CDR1 is GTSNPN and CDR2 SVGIG (reference sequence). With 3 bases removed from V and 0 bases from J, the gap between germline ends came to 11 bases. The CDR3 sequence: CAWRNKGLNTEAFF. In DNA, the CDR3 is TGTGCCTGGAGGAACAAGGGGCTGAACACTGAAGCTTTCTTT.

The chain is built from TRBV4-1 and TRBJ2-3; D uncertain. The CDR3 length is 15 residues. Germline V CDR1 and CDR2: MGHRA, YSYEKL. Trimming cost V 1 base and J 2 bases, with 10 bases left between them. CDR3 bases: TGCGCCAGCAGCCAAGGATATGGGCTCACAGATACGCAGTATTTT. Translated: CASSQGYGLTDTQYF.